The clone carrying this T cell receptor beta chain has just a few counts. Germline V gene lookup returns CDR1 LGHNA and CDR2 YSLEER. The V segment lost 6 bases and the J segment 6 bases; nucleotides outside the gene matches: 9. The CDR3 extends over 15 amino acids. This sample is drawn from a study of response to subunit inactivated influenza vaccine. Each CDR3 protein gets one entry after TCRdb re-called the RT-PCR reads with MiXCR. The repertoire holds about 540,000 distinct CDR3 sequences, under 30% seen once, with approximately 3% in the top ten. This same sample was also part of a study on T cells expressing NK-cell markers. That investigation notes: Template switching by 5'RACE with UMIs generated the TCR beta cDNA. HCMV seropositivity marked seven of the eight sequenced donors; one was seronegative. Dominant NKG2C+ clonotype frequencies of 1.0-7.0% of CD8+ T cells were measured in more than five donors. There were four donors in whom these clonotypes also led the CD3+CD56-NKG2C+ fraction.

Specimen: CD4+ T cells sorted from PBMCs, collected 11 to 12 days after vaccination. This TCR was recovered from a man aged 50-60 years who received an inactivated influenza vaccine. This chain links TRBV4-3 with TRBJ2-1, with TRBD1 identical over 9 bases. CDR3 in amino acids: CASSPAGQGGNEQFF. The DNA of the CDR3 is TGCGCCAGCAGTCCGGCGGGACAGGGTGGCAATGAGCAGTTCTTC.